The sequence of this TCR beta chain was determined in a study of OX40 agonist ivuxolimab in advanced cancers. Study-level background: Ivuxolimab, which targeted the costimulatory receptor OX40 (CD134), was an agonistic, fully human IgG2 monoclonal antibody. Of the roughly 54 patients in dose escalation, about 20 had hepatocellular carcinoma, some 15 had melanoma, 9 had renal cell carcinoma and 9 had head and neck cancer. The paper reports the monotherapy dose-escalation portion (N ≈ 50 patients) of the phase I ivuxolimab trial. Peripheral TCRbeta sequencing was intended to test whether TCR sequence diversity was altered and clonal T-cell expansion was caused by ivuxolimab. In the dose-escalation cohort, 70% to 90% of patients were male, and the mean age was roughly 56 years with a range of roughly 23 to 90. Three dose-escalation patients achieved partial responses, one with hepatocellular carcinoma and two with cutaneous melanoma. Intravenous ivuxolimab was administered to patients every 2 weeks at six dose levels: 0.01, 0.1, 0.3, 1.5, 3 and 10 mg/kg. Prior anti-PD-1, anti-PD-L1 or anti-CTLA-4 therapy was permitted, and checkpoint inhibitors had been received by about 44% of dose-escalation patients. The paper as a whole reports these results and caveats: Low levels of normalized T-cell clonal expansion were also shown by some nonresponding patients. Antigen specificity was not determined for the clonally expanded peripheral T cells. After ivuxolimab, more expanded clones were found on average in CD8+ T cells than in CD4+ T cells. Partial responders in the 0.1-3.0 mg/kg groups had among the lowest normalized peripheral clonal expansion, especially among CD8+ T cells. At doses from 0.1 to 3.0 mg/kg, clonal expansion was seen in both CD4+ and CD8+ blood T cells between baseline and week 6.

Patients with autoimmune disease history or receiving systemic immunosuppression were excluded from the trial. Peripheral blood for TCR sequencing was collected from all dose cohorts at baseline, on cycle 4 day 1, and on cycle 7 day 1. The samples were taken from a phase I, first-in-human, multicenter, open-label dose-escalation trial of ivuxolimab. Adults with locally advanced or metastatic melanoma, renal cell, hepatocellular, or head and neck squamous cell carcinoma were enrolled in the trial. Before TCR sequencing, CD4+ and CD8+ T cells were separately sorted from peripheral blood. The table lists this clone with a few counts. This receptor's antigen is unknown. No base-level quality is on record; no much larger clone is a single base apart. Genomic DNA was extracted from sorted cells for sequencing of the TCRbeta CDR3 region. The immunoSEQ Assay was used for sequencing of TCRbeta CDR3 regions. Not all clones reach the TCRdb copy of this immuneACCESS table, which keeps in-frame sequences only. Checked studies attribute under half of the gap to unresolved V genes and leave the rest unexplained. The sample has some 40,000 clones on record, about 90% of them singletons. The ten largest clonotypes hold about 17% of the sample.

This clonotype was sampled from an adult with an advanced solid tumor such as melanoma, head and neck, liver or kidney cancer. The specimen comprised CD4+ or CD8+ T cells sorted from blood, sampled in a trial of the OX40 agonist ivuxolimab.

For the CDR3, the sequence is CASEGTNTEAFF. Read as DNA, the sequence is TGTGCCAGCGAGGGTACAAACACTGAAGCTTTCTTT. In this chain, TRBV27 is recombined with TRBJ1-1; the D gene assignment is ambiguous. For CDR1 and CDR2, the germline V gene (reference sequence) lists MNHEY and SMNVEV. The CDR3, from cysteine to phenylalanine, totals 12 residues. Only the CDR3 DNA is retained, 36 bases long and in frame from the first base. Trimming takes 8 bases from V and 2 bases from J, and the germline ends sit 9 bases apart.